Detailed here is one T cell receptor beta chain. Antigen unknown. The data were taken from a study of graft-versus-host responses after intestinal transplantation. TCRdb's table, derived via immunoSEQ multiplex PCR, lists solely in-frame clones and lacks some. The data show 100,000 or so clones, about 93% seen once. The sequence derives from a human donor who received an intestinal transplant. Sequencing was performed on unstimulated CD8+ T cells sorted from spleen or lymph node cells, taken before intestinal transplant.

In nucleotides, the CDR3 is TGTGCCAGCAGCTTAGATAGCGGGGGGGTCTACAATGAGCAGTTCTTC. Translated: CASSLDSGGVYNEQFF. This sequence joins TRBV13 and TRBJ2-1, with TRBD2 identical over 11 bases. V trimming: 1 base; J trimming: 3 bases; junction bases outside the gene matches: 2. This CDR3 is built from 16 residues. Per the germline V gene, CDR1 is PRHDT and CDR2 is FYEKMQ (reference sequence).